Shown below are 30 T cell receptor beta chains from a single sample sequenced in a study of shared clonotypes between healthy human individuals. Cells designated naive CD8 were CD45RO-negative and were positively selected for CCR7, with terminally differentiated effector memory CD45RA+ cells excluded. Assay used: immunoSEQ multiplex PCR; TCRdb lists only in-frame clones, some missing. Among under 2,000,000 clones listed, about 95% were seen once. Sequencing was performed on naive CD8+ T cells sorted from blood. These receptors were obtained from a man in his late teens or twenties in good health.

The gene calls are TRBV27 and TRBJ2-7; perhaps D is TRBD1 or TRBD2 (5 bases each). The CDR3 is 14 residues long. Germline loops: CDR1 MNHEY, CDR2 SMNVEV (reference sequence). Between the trimmed V and J ends, which lost 5 bases and 4 bases, there was a span of 15 bases. CDR3 region: CASSRPGTPYEQYF. In DNA, the CDR3 is TGTGCCAGCAGTCGACCCGGGACCCCTTACGAGCAGTACTTC.

V gene TRBV9 combines with J gene TRBJ1-5; no reliable D call. The germline V gene has CDR1 SGDLS and CDR2 YYNGEE. The CDR3 has 12 amino acids. V gave up 10 bases and J gave up 4 bases, with 12 bases separating them. DNA for the CDR3: TGTGCCTCGGGATCGGGGAATCAGCCCCAGCATTTT. Its translation: CASGSGNQPQHF.

The genes are TRBV9 and TRBJ2-3; 10 positions agree with TRBD2. The junction had 9 bases not matched to a gene; V was cut back by 3 bases and J by 2 bases. The CDR3 is 17 amino acids. The germline V gene encodes CDR1 SGDLS and CDR2 YYNGEE. CDR3 nucleotide sequence: TGTGCCAGCAGCGCGAGCGGGGGGGCGAGCGTCACAGATACGCAGTATTTT. Encoded protein: CASSASGGASVTDTQYF. Looking up the rest from reference TRBV9 and TRBJ2-3 gives the full variable domain: DSGVTQTPKHLITATGQRVTLRCSPRSGDLSVYWYQQSLDQGLQFLIQYYNGEERAKGNILERFSAQQFPDLHSELNLSSLELGDSALYFCASSASGGASVTDTQYFGPGTRLTVL.

Regarding this clone: Other DNA sequences within the sample encode an identical CDR3. The genes are TRBV15 and TRBJ2-7; the D gene is possibly TRBD2 (6 bases). The germline V gene has CDR1 LNHNV and CDR2 YYDKDF (reference sequence). This CDR3 has 15 amino acids. V lost 1 base and J 0 bases, leaving 10 bases between the germline ends. The CDR3 here is CATSRGAGSSYEQYF. The CDR3 DNA sequence: TGTGCCACCAGCAGAGGGGCGGGGAGCTCCTACGAGCAGTACTTC.

Regarding this clone: This sample includes further DNA sequences coding for the same CDR3. CDR3 in DNA: TGTGCCAGCAGCTTAGCGCCCGGCGAGACCCAGTACTTC. Its protein product is CASSLAPGETQYF. This chain joins TRBV7-8 and TRBJ2-5; D uncertain. The CDR3 contains 13 residues. Germline assignment: CDR1 SGHVS and CDR2 FQNEAQ. Trimming left V 0 bases short and J 5 bases short, with 7 bases between.

The chain has TRBV19 and TRBJ2-5; TRBD1 agrees at 8 bases. The germline V gene has CDR1 LNHDA and CDR2 SQIVND (reference sequence). Trimming cost V 5 bases and J 5 bases; bases outside gene matches: 4. The CDR3 has 13 residues. In nucleotides, the CDR3 is TGTGCCAGTAGTCCCTGGACAGGGGAGACCCAGTACTTC. Amino acid sequence: CASSPWTGETQYF.

The rearrangement joins TRBV27 to TRBJ2-1; TRBD2 agrees at 12 bases. The germline gives CDR1 MNHEY, CDR2 SMNVEV (reference sequence). V lost 4 bases and J lost 9; bases outside the gene matches: 10. This CDR3 has 16 residues. As DNA, the CDR3 is TGTGCCAGCAGTTCGGAGACTAGCGGGAGATTCAGTGAGCAGTTCTTC. Encoded protein: CASSSETSGRFSEQFF.

The gene calls are TRBV28 and TRBJ2-7; tentatively, D is TRBD1 (6 bases). This CDR3 comprises 13 residues. Germline V gene data show CDR1 as MDHEN and CDR2 as SYDVKM. Trimming cost V 5 bases and J 3 bases, with 11 bases left between them. The CDR3 spells CASSTGQNYEQYF. Here the CDR3 DNA reads TGTGCCAGCAGTACGGGACAAAACTACGAGCAGTACTTC. Full variable domain (remainder filled in from reference TRBV28 and TRBJ2-7): DVKVTQSSRYLVKRTGEKVFLECVQDMDHENMFWYRQDPGLGLRLIYFSYDVKMKEKGDIPEGYSVSREKKERFSLILESASTNQTSMYLCASSTGQNYEQYFGPGTRLTVT.

Here the CDR3 reads CASSRDREGDAEAFF. DNA for the CDR3: TGTGCCAGTAGTCGAGACAGGGAAGGGGACGCTGAAGCTTTCTTT. The J gene is TRBJ1-1, the V gene TRBV19; 7 nucleotides agree with TRBD1. The CDR3 sequence is 15 residues long. Germline-derived CDR1 and CDR2 are LNHDA and SQIVND (reference sequence). Trimming at V came to 5 bases and at J to 6 bases, leaving 12 bases not matched to a gene.

This sequence joins TRBV7-9 and TRBJ2-6; D is unclear. This CDR3 comprises 14 residues. In germline, CDR1 is SEHNR, CDR2 FQNEAQ (reference sequence). Trimming stripped 3 bases from V and 3 bases from J, with 6 bases between. This CDR3 is CASSFDVGANVLTF. CDR3 coding DNA: TGTGCCAGCAGCTTTGACGTTGGGGCCAACGTCCTGACTTTC.

The chain has TRBV7-8 and TRBJ2-7, with D perhaps TRBD2 (6 bases). Germline CDR1 and CDR2: SGHVS and FQNEAQ. Trimming stripped 5 bases from V and 3 bases from J, with 20 bases between. The CDR3 totals 16 residues. The CDR3 DNA follows: TGTGCCAGCAGCGTGGGGGTTATGTCGGGGGTCTACGAGCAGTACTTC. This gives the protein CASSVGVMSGVYEQYF.

The chain uses TRBV5-6 and TRBJ2-1; 7 nucleotides match TRBD2. CDR1 and CDR2 from the germline V gene are SGHDT and YYEEEE. J lost 5 bases, V lost 6 bases, and 8 bases had no gene match. The CDR3 is made up of 14 amino acids. For the CDR3, the DNA is TGTGCCAGCACCCTCCTAGCGGAGGACAATGAGCAGTTCTTC. The encoded protein is CASTLLAEDNEQFF.

This clone occurred once. The genes are TRBV27 and TRBJ2-3; TRBD2 agrees at 13 bases. There are 16 residues in the CDR3. With V trimmed by 5 bases and J by 7 bases, 9 bases remained unmatched. The germline gives CDR1 MNHEY, CDR2 SMNVEV (reference sequence). The CDR3 DNA sequence: TGTGCCAGCAGTGCCCGACTAGCGGGAGGTCTGTATACGCAGTATTTT. Protein: CASSARLAGGLYTQYF.

This chain joins TRBV9 and TRBJ2-3; maybe TRBD1 (7 bases). The ends were cut back, 7 bases at V and 0 bases at J, with 15 bases in the middle. CDR1 is SGDLS and CDR2 is YYNGEE in the germline V gene. This CDR3 contains 15 residues. CDR3 loop: CASEGGQSSTDTQYF. CDR3 DNA: TGTGCCAGCGAGGGGGGACAGAGTAGCACAGATACGCAGTATTTT.

This chain joins TRBV4-2 and TRBJ2-7, with a tentative D call TRBD1 (5 bases). CDR1 LGHNA and CDR2 YNFKEQ come from the germline V gene. The V end lost 3 bases, the J end lost 4 bases, and 10 bases lay between the germline ends. The CDR3 sequence is 13 residues long. The CDR3 sequence is CASSHRVRYEQYF. CDR3 sequence (DNA): TGTGCCAGCAGCCACAGGGTGAGGTACGAGCAGTACTTC.

The gene calls are TRBV6-1 and TRBJ2-1, with D hard to call. Germline assignment: CDR1 MNHNS and CDR2 SASEGT. This CDR3 region has 14 residues. Deletions cut 2 bases from V and 6 bases from J, with 11 bases between. CDR3 sequence (DNA): TGTGCCAGCAGTGAAATGGTTTGGTCCAATGAGCAGTTCTTC. Its translation is CASSEMVWSNEQFF.

The J gene is TRBJ1-1, the V gene TRBV7-9; perhaps TRBD1 as D (5 bases). CDR1 and CDR2 from the germline V gene are SEHNR and FQNEAQ (reference sequence). The CDR3 has 15 amino acids. V dropped 1 base and J dropped 1 base, with 10 bases sitting between them. The CDR3 DNA reads TGTGCCAGCAGCTTAGAGCAGGGACCGAACACTGAAGCTTTCTTT. It yields the protein CASSLEQGPNTEAFF. The entire variable domain, with the rest obtained from reference TRBV7-9 and TRBJ1-1, is as follows: DTGVSQNPRHKITKRGQNVTFRCDPISEHNRLYWYRQTLGQGPEFLTYFQNEAQLEKSRLLSDRFSAERPKGSFSTLEIQRTEQGDSAMYLCASSLEQGPNTEAFFGQGTRLTVV.

Only one count was recorded for this clone. V gene TRBV27 combines with J gene TRBJ1-5; 7 nucleotides agree with TRBD1. Germline V gene data show CDR1 as MNHEY and CDR2 as SMNVEV (reference sequence). CDR3 size: 15 residues. With V trimmed by 5 bases and J by 0 bases, 4 bases remained unmatched. The CDR3 reads CASSNDRDSNQPQHF. CDR3 nucleotides: TGTGCCAGCAGTAATGACAGGGATAGCAATCAGCCCCAGCATTTT.

The chain carries TRBV27 and TRBJ2-3; the match to TRBD1 covers 7 bases. The V segment lost 1 base and the J segment 2 bases; nucleotides outside the gene matches: 3. CDR1 and CDR2 from the germline V gene are MNHEY and SMNVEV (reference sequence). This CDR3 has 15 amino acids. CDR3 sequence: CASSLWTGNTDTQYF. The CDR3 coding sequence is TGTGCCAGCAGTTTATGGACAGGAAACACAGATACGCAGTATTTT.

The V gene is TRBV7-9, the J gene TRBJ1-2; tentative D call: TRBD1 (5 bases). The CDR3 spans 16 residues. From germline, CDR1 is SEHNR and CDR2 FQNEAQ (reference sequence). The germline V and J ends were trimmed by 4 bases and 6 bases, with 21 bases remaining between them. The CDR3 coding sequence is TGTGCCAGCAGCTCTCAGACAGAAAGGGAGGAGCATGGCTACACCTTC. It encodes CASSSQTEREEHGYTF.

The genes are TRBV9 and TRBJ2-3; a weak D match, TRBD2 (5 bases). Trimming removed 3 bases from V and 2 bases from J, with 16 bases in between. CDR3 size: 16 residues. Germline CDR1 is SGDLS and CDR2 is YYNGEE. This CDR3 is CASSAESGHHTDTQYF. CDR3 nucleotides: TGTGCCAGCAGCGCAGAAAGCGGTCACCACACAGATACGCAGTATTTT.

The rearrangement joins TRBV19 to TRBJ2-7; 7 bases line up with TRBD1. Germline loops: CDR1 LNHDA, CDR2 SQIVND (reference sequence). This CDR3 comprises 15 residues. V lost 4 bases and J lost 2; bases outside the gene matches: 8. DNA for the CDR3: TGTGCCAGTAGTACCCCGACAGGGACACCCTACGAGCAGTACTTC. Protein sequence: CASSTPTGTPYEQYF.

The V gene is TRBV27, the J gene TRBJ2-2; 7 bases map to TRBD1. V shed 5 bases, J shed 5 bases, and the junction held 5 bases outside the gene matches. This CDR3 is built from 14 residues. Per germline, CDR1 MNHEY and CDR2 SMNVEV (reference sequence). In nucleotides, the CDR3 is TGTGCCAGCAGTCCGGGGACAGCTACCGGGGAGCTGTTTTTT. Encoded protein: CASSPGTATGELFF.

J is TRBJ2-7 and V is TRBV19; D is perhaps TRBD2 (5 bases). The CDR3 sequence is 14 residues long. Looked up from germline, CDR1 is LNHDA and CDR2 is SQIVND (reference sequence). The V end was cut by 5 bases, the J end by 0 bases, with 11 bases between. In DNA form, the CDR3 reads TGTGCCAGTAGTGTTAGCGCCAGCTCCTACGAGCAGTACTTC. Translation: CASSVSASSYEQYF.

This chain connects TRBV30 to TRBJ1-5; D unresolved. The CDR3 has 15 amino acids. Looked up from germline, CDR1 is GTSNPN and CDR2 is SVGIG (reference sequence). V dropped 0 bases and J dropped 3 bases, with 12 bases sitting between them. The CDR3 loop reads CAWSVPRRINQPQHF. The CDR3 region has the DNA TGTGCCTGGAGTGTACCCAGGAGAATCAATCAGCCCCAGCATTTT. Filled out from reference TRBV30 and TRBJ1-5, the complete variable domain reads SQTIHQWPATLVQPVGSPLSLECTVEGTSNPNLYWYRQAAGRGLQLLFYSVGIGQISSEVPQNLSASRPQDRQFILSSKKLLLSDSGFYLCAWSVPRRINQPQHFGDGTRLSIL.

In the case of this clone: Other DNA sequences in this specimen translate into the identical CDR3. The rearrangement links TRBV5-6 to TRBJ1-5; D possibly corresponds to TRBD1 (5 bases). V was cut by 0 bases and J by 7 bases, with 8 bases left in between. CDR3 length equals 13 residues. From germline, CDR1 is SGHDT and CDR2 YYEEEE. This CDR3 reads CASSLGGLQPQHF. The CDR3 region has the DNA TGTGCCAGCAGCTTGGGGGGACTACAGCCCCAGCATTTT.

Turning to this clone: Other nucleotide sequences in the sample specify the same CDR3. The chain joins TRBV29-1 to TRBJ1-1; D gene ambiguous. The CDR3 length is 11 residues. Germline CDR1 is SQVTM and CDR2 is ANQGSEA. With 4 bases removed from V and 1 base from J, the gap between germline ends came to 4 bases. The CDR3 DNA reads TGCAGCGTTGTTCAGAACACTGAAGCTTTCTTT. Amino acid sequence: CSVVQNTEAFF.

The chain couples TRBV19 to TRBJ2-7, with 7 bases identical to TRBD2. CDR3 length equals 14 residues. Germline CDR1 LNHDA, CDR2 SQIVND (reference sequence). The ends lost 6 bases at V and 7 bases at J; junction bases unmatched: 12. The CDR3 DNA reads as TGTGCCAGTAGCCCCGGACTAGGAAGATTGGAGCAGTACTTC. It specifies CASSPGLGRLEQYF.

The gene calls are TRBV4-1 and TRBJ2-7, with 7 bases fitting TRBD2. The germline V gene has CDR1 MGHRA and CDR2 YSYEKL. V was clipped by 0 bases and J by 2 bases; unmatched bases: 7. CDR3 length: 16 residues. The CDR3 region is CASSQESSGVPYEQYF. The DNA for the CDR3 is TGCGCCAGCAGCCAAGAGTCTAGCGGAGTACCCTACGAGCAGTACTTC.

J is TRBJ2-1 and V is TRBV7-2, with D possibly matching TRBD2 (6 bases). This CDR3 has 17 residues. Per germline, CDR1 SGHTA and CDR2 FQGNSA. The V end lost 3 bases, the J end lost 1 base, and 16 bases lay between the germline ends. The CDR3 sequence is CASSLQPTSSSYNEQFF. The CDR3, as DNA: TGTGCCAGCAGCTTGCAGCCGACTAGTTCGTCCTACAATGAGCAGTTCTTC.